This TCR beta chain derives from a study of cytomegalovirus exposure and HLA in healthy donors. The germline V gene has CDR1 SGHRS and CDR2 YFSETQ. Trimming cost V 4 bases and J 2 bases, with 12 bases left between them. The CDR3 contains 14 residues. PCR employed 60 Vbeta and 13 Jbeta primers. Only in-frame clones appear in the TCRdb table, and some are missing; sequencing was by immunoSEQ multiplex PCR. This sample has roughly 170,000 clones, with around 83% found just once. Points on this clone: Its antigen is as yet unknown.

Study-wide findings and caveats: Apparent HLA restriction characterized most CMV-associated TCR beta chains in a later analysis. Follow-up analysis found HLA locus-dependent TCR association rates, highest for DRB1 and lowest for HLA-C.

V gene TRBV5-1 combines with J gene TRBJ1-1; D remains unclear. The sequence came from a man in his fifties or sixties in good health and CMV-seronegative. What was sequenced was PBMCs. CDR3 region: CASSPTTTNTEAFF. The CDR3 DNA reads as TGCGCCAGCAGCCCGACTACCACTAACACTGAAGCTTTCTTT.